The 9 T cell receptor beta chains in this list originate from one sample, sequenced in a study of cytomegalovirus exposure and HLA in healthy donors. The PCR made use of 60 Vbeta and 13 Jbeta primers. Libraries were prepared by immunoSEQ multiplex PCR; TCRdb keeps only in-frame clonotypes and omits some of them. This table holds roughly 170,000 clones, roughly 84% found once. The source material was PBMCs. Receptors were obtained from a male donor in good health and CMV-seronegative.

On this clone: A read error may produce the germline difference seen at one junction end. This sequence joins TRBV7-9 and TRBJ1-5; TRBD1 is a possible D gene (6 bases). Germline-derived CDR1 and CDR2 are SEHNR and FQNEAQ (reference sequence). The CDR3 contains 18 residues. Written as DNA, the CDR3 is TGTTCCAGCAGCTTAGTCGTTTACAGGGAGTATTATCATCAGCCCCAGCATTTT. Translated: CSSSLVVYREYYHQPQHF.

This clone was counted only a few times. In DNA, the CDR3 is TGTGCCAGCAGTATCTCCTCCTACGAGCAGTACTTC. Translated, it gives CASSISSYEQYF. The V call is TRBV27, the J call TRBJ2-7, with no clear D. This CDR3 has 12 residues. CDR1 is MNHEY and CDR2 is SMNVEV in the germline V gene (reference sequence). The germline V and J ends were trimmed by 5 bases and 0 bases, with 5 bases remaining between them.

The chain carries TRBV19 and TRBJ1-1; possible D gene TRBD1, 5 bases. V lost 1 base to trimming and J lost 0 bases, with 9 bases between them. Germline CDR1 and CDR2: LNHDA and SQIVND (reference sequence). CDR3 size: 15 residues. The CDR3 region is CASSIVRQLNTEAFF. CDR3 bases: TGTGCCAGTAGTATAGTCAGACAGCTGAACACTGAAGCTTTCTTT.

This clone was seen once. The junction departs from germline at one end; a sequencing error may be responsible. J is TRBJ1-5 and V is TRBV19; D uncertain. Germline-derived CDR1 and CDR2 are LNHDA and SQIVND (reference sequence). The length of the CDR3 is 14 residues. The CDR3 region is CTSIEGLGNQPQHF. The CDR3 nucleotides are TGTACCAGTATCGAGGGTTTGGGCAATCAGCCCCAGCATTTT.

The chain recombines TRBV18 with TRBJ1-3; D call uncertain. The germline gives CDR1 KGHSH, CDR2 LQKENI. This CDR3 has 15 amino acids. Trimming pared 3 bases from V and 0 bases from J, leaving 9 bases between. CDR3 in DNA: TGTGCCAGCTCACCCCAAGGAGGCTCTGGAAACACCATATATTTT. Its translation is CASSPQGGSGNTIYF.

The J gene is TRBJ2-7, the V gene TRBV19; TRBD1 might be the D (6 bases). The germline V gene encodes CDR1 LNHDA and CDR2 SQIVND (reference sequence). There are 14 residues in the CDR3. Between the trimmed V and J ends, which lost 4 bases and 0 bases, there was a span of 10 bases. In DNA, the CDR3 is TGTGCCAGTAGTAGCCGGGACAACTCCTACGAGCAGTACTTC. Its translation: CASSSRDNSYEQYF. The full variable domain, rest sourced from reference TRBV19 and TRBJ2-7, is DGGITQSPKYLFRKEGQNVTLSCEQNLNHDAMYWYRQDPGQGLRLIYYSQIVNDFQKGDIAEGYSVSREKKESFPLTVTSAQKNPTAFYLCASSSRDNSYEQYFGPGTRLTVT.

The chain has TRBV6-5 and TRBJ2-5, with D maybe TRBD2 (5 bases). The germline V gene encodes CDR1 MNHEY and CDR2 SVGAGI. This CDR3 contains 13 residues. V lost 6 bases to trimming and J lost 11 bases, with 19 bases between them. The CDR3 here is CASRPDSTWEQYF. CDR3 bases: TGTGCCAGCAGGCCGGATTCCACTTGGGAGCAGTACTTC.

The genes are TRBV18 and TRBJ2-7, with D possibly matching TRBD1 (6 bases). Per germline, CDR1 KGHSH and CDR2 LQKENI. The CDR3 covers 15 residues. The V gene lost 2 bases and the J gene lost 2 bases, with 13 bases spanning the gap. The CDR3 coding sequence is TGTGCCAGCTCACCAGGGGCAGGGGACGCCTACGAGCAGTACTTC. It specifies CASSPGAGDAYEQYF. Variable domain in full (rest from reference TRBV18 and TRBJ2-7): NAGVMQNPRHLVRRRGQEARLRCSPMKGHSHVYWYRQLPEEGLKFMVYLQKENIIDESGMPKERFSAEFPKEGPSILRIQQVVRGDSAAYFCASSPGAGDAYEQYFGPGTRLTVT.

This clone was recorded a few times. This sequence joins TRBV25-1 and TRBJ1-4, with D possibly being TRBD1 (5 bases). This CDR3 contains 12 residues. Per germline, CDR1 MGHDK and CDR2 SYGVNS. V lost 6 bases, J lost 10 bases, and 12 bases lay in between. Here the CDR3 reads CASRETGGKLFF. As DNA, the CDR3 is TGTGCCAGCAGAGAAACGGGGGGAAAACTGTTTTTT.